This TCR beta chain derives from a study of naive and memory T cell subsets. This clonotype appeared a few times. Its target is unknown. Study-level results: Possibly reflecting memory cells re-expressing CD45RA, a few larger clonotypes occurred in naive repertoires, especially CD8. In naive cells, over 95% of TCR sequences were seen only once.

The CDR3 has 11 residues. V lost 6 bases to trimming and J lost 8 bases; unmatched junction nucleotides: 2. Germline assignment: CDR1 SNHLY and CDR2 FYNNEI. Both TRBC1 and TRBC2 were covered by a beta constant-region primer of two equimolar oligonucleotides. The ligated cDNA underwent four PCR rounds using SP2 and nested alpha and beta constant-region primers. Each CDR3 protein gets one entry after TCRdb re-called the UMI-ligation and nested PCR reads with MiXCR. The sample yields around 83,000 distinct CDR3 sequences, 10% to 12% seen once. This receptor was identified in a human donor in good health. The chain employs TRBV2 and TRBJ1-1, with 8 bases aligning to TRBD1. The sample comprised naive CD4+ T cells from blood. This chain's CDR3 is CASRRQGEAFF. The CDR3 DNA sequence: TGTGCCAGCAGGCGACAGGGGGAAGCTTTCTTT.